This T cell receptor beta chain comes out of a study of T cell clonotyping in hematopoietic cell transplantation. Study conclusions and caveats: Recipient TCR diversity dropped after transplant; expanded clonotypes rose from day 30 to 180. Few recipient clonotypes overlapped donors; over 95% were de novo at given depth. CD4 and CD8 repertoire contributions could not be separated without sorting.

Method: immunoSEQ multiplex PCR; TCRdb's copy keeps in-frame clones and lacks some. The table includes about 11,000 clones, roughly 89% detected once. CDR1 and CDR2 (germline): MNHEY, SMNVEV (reference sequence). The CDR3 runs 15 residues. Germline trimming cut 7 bases from V and 3 bases from J; bases unmatched to any gene: 8. Remarks on this clone: The antigen is unknown.

The receptor was derived from a female patient in her 60s who had an allogeneic stem cell transplant from an unrelated donor, so the T cells may come from the graft donor. Some clones in this sample may be carry-over from other donors' samples. The rearrangement joins TRBV27 to TRBJ2-2, with 7 bases identical to TRBD1. This sample comprised PBMCs, obtained 100 days after allogeneic stem cell transplant. The CDR3 region is CASMRAGGYTGELFF. The CDR3 nucleotides read TGTGCCAGCATGAGGGCAGGGGGTTACACCGGGGAGCTGTTTTTT.